This TCR beta chain was sequenced during a study of blood T cell repertoires in COVID-19. From germline, CDR1 is LGHDT and CDR2 YNNKEL (reference sequence). V was trimmed by 6 bases and J by 4 bases, leaving 12 bases between them. The CDR3 runs to 13 residues. This table comes from immunoSEQ multiplex PCR, and its TCRdb copy is limited to in-frame clones, with some not included. This repertoire shows approximately 220,000 clones, about 88% found once; its top ten account for around 4%. The origin of this receptor is a young woman who had been exposed to COVID-19. The chain carries TRBV3-1 (or the pseudogene TRBV3-2) and TRBJ1-1; the D gene is possibly TRBD1 (5 bases). Sequenced input: PBMCs or T cells enriched from blood (not recorded which). The CDR3: CASRPGGTTEAFF. CDR3 DNA: TGTGCCAGCAGGCCCGGGGGGACCACTGAAGCTTTCTTT.